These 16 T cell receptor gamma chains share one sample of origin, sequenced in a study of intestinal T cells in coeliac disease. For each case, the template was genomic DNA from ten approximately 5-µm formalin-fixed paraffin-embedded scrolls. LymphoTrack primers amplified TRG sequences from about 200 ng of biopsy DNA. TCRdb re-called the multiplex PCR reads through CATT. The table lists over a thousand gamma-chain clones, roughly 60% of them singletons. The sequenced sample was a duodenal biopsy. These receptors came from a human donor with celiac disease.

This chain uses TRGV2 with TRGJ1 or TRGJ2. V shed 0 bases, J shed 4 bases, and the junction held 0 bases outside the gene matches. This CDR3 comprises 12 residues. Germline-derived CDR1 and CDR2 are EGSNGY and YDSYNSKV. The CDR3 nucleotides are TGTGCCACCTGGGACGGGTATTATAAGAAACTCTTT. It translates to CATWDGYYKKLF.

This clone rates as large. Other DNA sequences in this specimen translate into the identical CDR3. CDR3 nucleotides: TGTGCCACCTGGGACAGGCCGCCTTATTATAAGAAACTCTTT. Translating gives CATWDRPPYYKKLF. The chain combines TRGV3 with TRGJ1 or TRGJ2. The junction had 5 bases not matched to a gene; V was cut back by 0 bases and J by 3 bases. The CDR3 runs 14 residues. Germline assignment: CDR1 VTNTFY and CDR2 YDVSTARD (reference sequence).

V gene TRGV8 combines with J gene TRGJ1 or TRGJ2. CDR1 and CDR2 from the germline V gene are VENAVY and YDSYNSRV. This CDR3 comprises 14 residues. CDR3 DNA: TGTGCACCTGGGATAGTTAGGGGTTTTTGCGAGAAACTCTTT. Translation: CAPGIVRGFCEKLF.

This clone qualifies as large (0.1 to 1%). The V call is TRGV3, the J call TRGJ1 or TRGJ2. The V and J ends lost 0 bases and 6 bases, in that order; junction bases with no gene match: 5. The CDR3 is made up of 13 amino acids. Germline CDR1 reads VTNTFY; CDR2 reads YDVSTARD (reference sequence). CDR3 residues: CATWDRHGYKKLF. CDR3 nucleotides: TGTGCCACCTGGGACAGGCATGGTTATAAGAAACTCTTT.

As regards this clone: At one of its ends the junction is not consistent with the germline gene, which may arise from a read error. The CDR3 sequence: CATRDGREGWGYKKLF. The DNA of the CDR3 is TGTGCCACCCGGGACGGTCGAGAGGGTTGGGGATATAAGAAACTCTTT. The chain recombines TRGV2 with TRGJ1 or TRGJ2. The CDR3 is made up of 16 amino acids. Germline V gives CDR1 EGSNGY, CDR2 YDSYNSKV.

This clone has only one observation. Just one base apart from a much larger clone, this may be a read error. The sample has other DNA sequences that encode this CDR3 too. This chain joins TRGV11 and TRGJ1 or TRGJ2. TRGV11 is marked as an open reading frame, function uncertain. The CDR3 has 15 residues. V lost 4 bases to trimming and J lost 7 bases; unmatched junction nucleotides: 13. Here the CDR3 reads CACWISRTFVYKKLF. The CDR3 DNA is TGTGCCTGCTGGATTAGCCGAACCTTCGTCTATAAGAAACTCTTT.

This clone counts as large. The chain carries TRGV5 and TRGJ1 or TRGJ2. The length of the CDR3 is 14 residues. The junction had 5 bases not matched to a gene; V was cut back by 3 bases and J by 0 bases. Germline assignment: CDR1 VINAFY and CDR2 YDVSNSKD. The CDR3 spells CATWDHSNYYKKLF. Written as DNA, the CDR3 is TGTGCCACCTGGGACCATTCGAATTATTATAAGAAACTCTTT.

This CDR3 reads CATWGTPDDWIKTF. The CDR3 DNA reads TGTGCCACCTGGGGTACACCGGATGATTGGATCAAGACGTTT. The rearrangement uses TRGV2 and TRGJP2. J gave up 7 bases and V 5 bases, and 10 bases lay outside the gene matches. CDR3 length equals 14 residues. CDR1 and CDR2 (germline): EGSNGY, YDSYNSKV.

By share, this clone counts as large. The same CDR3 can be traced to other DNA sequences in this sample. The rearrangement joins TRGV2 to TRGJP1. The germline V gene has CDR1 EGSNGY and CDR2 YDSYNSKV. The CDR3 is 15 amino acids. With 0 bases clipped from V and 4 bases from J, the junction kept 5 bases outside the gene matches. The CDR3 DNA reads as TGTGCCACCTGGGACGGGATGGTCACTGGTTGGTTCAAGATATTT. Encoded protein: CATWDGMVTGWFKIF.

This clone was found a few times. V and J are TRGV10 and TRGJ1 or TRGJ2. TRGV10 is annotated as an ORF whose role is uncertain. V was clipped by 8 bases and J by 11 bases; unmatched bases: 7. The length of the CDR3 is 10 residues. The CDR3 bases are TGTGCTGCGTGGGATTGGGAGAAACTCTTT. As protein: CAAWDWEKLF.

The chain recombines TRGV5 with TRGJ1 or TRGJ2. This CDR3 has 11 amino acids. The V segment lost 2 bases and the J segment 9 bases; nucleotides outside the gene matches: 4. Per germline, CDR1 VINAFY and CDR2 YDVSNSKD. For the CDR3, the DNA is TGTGCCACCTGGGACAATTCTAAGAAACTCTTT. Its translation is CATWDNSKKLF.

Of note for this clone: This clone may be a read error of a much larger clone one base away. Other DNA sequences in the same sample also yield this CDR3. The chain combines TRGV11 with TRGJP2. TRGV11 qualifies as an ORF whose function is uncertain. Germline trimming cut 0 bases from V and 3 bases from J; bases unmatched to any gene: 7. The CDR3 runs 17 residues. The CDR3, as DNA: TGTGCCTGCTGGATTAGGCACAGTAAGGGTAGTGATTGGATCAAGACGTTT. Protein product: CACWIRHSKGSDWIKTF.

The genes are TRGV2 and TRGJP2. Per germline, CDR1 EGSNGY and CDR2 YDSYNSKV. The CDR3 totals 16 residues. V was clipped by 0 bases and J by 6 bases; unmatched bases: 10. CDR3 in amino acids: CATWDGGLVGDWIKTF. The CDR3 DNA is TGTGCCACCTGGGACGGGGGGTTAGTGGGTGATTGGATCAAGACGTTT.

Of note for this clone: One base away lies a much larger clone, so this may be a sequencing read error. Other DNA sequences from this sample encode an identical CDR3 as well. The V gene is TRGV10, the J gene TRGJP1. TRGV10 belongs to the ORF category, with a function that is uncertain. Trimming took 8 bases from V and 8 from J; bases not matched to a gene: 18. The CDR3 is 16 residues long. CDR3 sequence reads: CAAWDYKRTGGWFKIF. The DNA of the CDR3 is TGTGCTGCGTGGGACTATAAGAGAACGGGCGGTTGGTTCAAGATATTT.

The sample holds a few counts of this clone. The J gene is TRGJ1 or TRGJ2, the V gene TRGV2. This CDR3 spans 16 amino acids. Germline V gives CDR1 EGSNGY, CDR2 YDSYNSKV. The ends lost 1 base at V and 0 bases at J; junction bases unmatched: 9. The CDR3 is CATWDGPPSNYYKKLF. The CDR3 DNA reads TGTGCCACCTGGGACGGCCCTCCATCGAATTATTATAAGAAACTCTTT.

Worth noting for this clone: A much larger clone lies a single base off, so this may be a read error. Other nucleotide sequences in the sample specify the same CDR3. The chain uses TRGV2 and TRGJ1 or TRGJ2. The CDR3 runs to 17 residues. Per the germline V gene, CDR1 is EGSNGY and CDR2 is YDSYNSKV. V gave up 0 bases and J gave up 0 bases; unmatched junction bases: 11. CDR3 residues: CATWDGLPDSNYYKKLF. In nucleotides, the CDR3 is TGTGCCACCTGGGACGGGCTCCCCGATTCGAATTATTATAAGAAACTCTTT.